Listed below are T cell receptor beta chains from one sample, sequenced in a study of blood T cells in healthy people across ages. Each CDR3 protein is one row after TCRdb ran MiXCR on the 5' RACE reads. The sample has hundreds of thousands of distinct CDR3 sequences, around 28% seen once. Material: blood. The receptors come from a woman aged 80 or over in good health. CDR3s include the opening cysteine and the closing phenylalanine or tryptophan. The D gene is left open where the match is weak. Expanded clones are given a class, and other clones once, few, many or no size at all.

d_gene: TRBD1; j_gene: TRBJ2-7; v_gene: TRBV27; abundance: many; CDR3nt: TGTGCCACCAGAAAGGGGACAGGGTCCTCCTACGAGCAGTACTTC; CDR3aa: CATRKGTGSSYEQYF
d_gene: TRBD1; j_gene: TRBJ2-7; v_gene: TRBV6-5; abundance: many; CDR3nt: TGTGCCAGCAAGGGACAGGGGCGAGACTACGAGCAGTACTTC; CDR3aa: CASKGQGRDYEQYF
d_gene: -; j_gene: TRBJ1-4; v_gene: TRBV5-1; abundance: few; CDR3nt: TGCGCCAGCACCCTGACTGGAGTCTCCTACGGTGAACAACTGTTTTTT; CDR3aa: CASTLTGVSYGEQLFF
d_gene: TRBD1; j_gene: TRBJ2-2; v_gene: TRBV27; abundance: few; CDR3nt: TGTGCCAGCAGTTTAACACCGGGACAGATGGCCGGGGAGCTGTTTTTT; CDR3aa: CASSLTPGQMAGELFF
d_gene: -; j_gene: TRBJ2-1; v_gene: TRBV6-6; abundance: -; CDR3nt: TGTGCCAGCAGTTCCTTCTCTGCAGGCGCCTACAATGAGCAGTTCTTC; CDR3aa: CASSSFSAGAYNEQFF
d_gene: TRBD2; j_gene: TRBJ2-1; v_gene: TRBV11-2; abundance: many; CDR3nt: TGTGCCAGCAGCAGGCCGGGGGGAAGGGAGCAGTTCTTC; CDR3aa: CASSRPGGREQFF
d_gene: -; j_gene: TRBJ2-2; v_gene: TRBV29-1; abundance: few; CDR3nt: TGCAGCGTTGAAGATGGCTCCCACACCGGGGAGCTGTTTTTT; CDR3aa: CSVEDGSHTGELFF
d_gene: -; j_gene: TRBJ1-1; v_gene: TRBV6-5; abundance: -; CDR3nt: TGTGCCAGCAGTGACTCCGTGGGGATGCATAGTATCGCTTTCTTT; CDR3aa: CASSDSVGMHSIAFF
d_gene: -; j_gene: TRBJ2-4; v_gene: TRBV15; abundance: many; CDR3nt: TGTGCCACCAGCAGAGATAAAAGTTTGTCGGCGATAAACATTCAGTACTTC; CDR3aa: CATSRDKSLSAINIQYF
d_gene: -; j_gene: TRBJ1-2; v_gene: TRBV4-3; abundance: few; CDR3nt: TGCGCCAGCAGCGAGAACCCCGGGACGCCTGCGGGGTATGGCTACACCTTC; CDR3aa: CASSENPGTPAGYGYTF
d_gene: -; j_gene: TRBJ1-6; v_gene: TRBV4-3; abundance: -; CDR3nt: TGCGCCAGCAGCCGAAAATATACGGATTCACCCCTCCACTTT; CDR3aa: CASSRKYTDSPLHF
d_gene: TRBD1; j_gene: TRBJ2-5; v_gene: TRBV7-2; abundance: many; CDR3nt: TGTGCCAGCAGCCCCAGGGGGAAGGCAGAGACCCAGTACTTC; CDR3aa: CASSPRGKAETQYF
d_gene: -; j_gene: TRBJ2-3; v_gene: TRBV9; abundance: -; CDR3nt: TGTGCCAGCAGCTCCTCGTGGATGGGCGCAGATACGCAGTATTTT; CDR3aa: CASSSSWMGADTQYF
d_gene: -; j_gene: TRBJ2-3; v_gene: TRBV7-2; abundance: many; CDR3nt: TGTGCCAGCAGAGGGGTCACAGATACGCAGTATTTT; CDR3aa: CASRGVTDTQYF
d_gene: -; j_gene: TRBJ1-1; v_gene: TRBV6-2/TRBV6-3; abundance: -; CDR3nt: TGTGCCAGCAGTTACCCCCCAGCTAAAGCTTTCTTT; CDR3aa: CASSYPPAKAFF
d_gene: -; j_gene: TRBJ2-5; v_gene: TRBV7-6; abundance: many; CDR3nt: TGTGCCAGCAGCTTAAAGGGAGAGACCCAGTACTTC; CDR3aa: CASSLKGETQYF
d_gene: -; j_gene: TRBJ1-1; v_gene: TRBV4-1; abundance: -; CDR3nt: TGCGCCAGCAGCCAAGATTGGGCTTTCTTT; CDR3aa: CASSQDWAFF
d_gene: -; j_gene: TRBJ1-2; v_gene: TRBV7-2; abundance: many; CDR3nt: TGTGCCAGCAGCACTACAGGGATTAACTATGGCTACACCTTC; CDR3aa: CASSTTGINYGYTF
d_gene: -; j_gene: TRBJ2-2; v_gene: TRBV7-2; abundance: -; CDR3nt: TGTGCCAGCAGCTTAGTGGCAGGGGTCACCGGGGAGCTGTTTTTT; CDR3aa: CASSLVAGVTGELFF
d_gene: TRBD1; j_gene: TRBJ1-5; v_gene: TRBV20-1; abundance: many; CDR3nt: TGCAGTGCTAGTAGGGGGACAGGGGATCAGCCCCAGCATTTT; CDR3aa: CSASRGTGDQPQHF
d_gene: TRBD2; j_gene: TRBJ2-1; v_gene: TRBV11-2; abundance: -; CDR3nt: TGTGCCAGCAGCTTAGCCCCGGGGGAGGGGGAGCAGTTCTTC; CDR3aa: CASSLAPGEGEQFF
d_gene: -; j_gene: TRBJ1-1; v_gene: TRBV5-1; abundance: -; CDR3nt: TGCGCCAGCAGCAAGGACAGCCAGAACACTGAAGCTTTCTTT; CDR3aa: CASSKDSQNTEAFF
d_gene: TRBD2; j_gene: TRBJ2-7; v_gene: TRBV20-1; abundance: many; CDR3nt: TGCAGTGCTAGGGGGACTAGCCTATACGAGCAGTACTTC; CDR3aa: CSARGTSLYEQYF
d_gene: TRBD1; j_gene: TRBJ1-5; v_gene: TRBV3-1; abundance: -; CDR3nt: TGTGCCAGCAGCCAAACAAAGACAGGGCGATATAGCAATCAGCCCCAGCATTTT; CDR3aa: CASSQTKTGRYSNQPQHF
d_gene: -; j_gene: TRBJ2-7; v_gene: TRBV2; abundance: few; CDR3nt: TGTGCCAGCAGTGGCCGGGGAGATGCCTACGAGCAGTACTTC; CDR3aa: CASSGRGDAYEQYF
d_gene: -; j_gene: TRBJ2-1; v_gene: TRBV21-1; abundance: -; CDR3nt: TGTGCCAGCCCTCTAGCGGGGATTAATGAGCAGTTCTTC; CDR3aa: CASPLAGINEQFF
d_gene: -; j_gene: TRBJ1-1; v_gene: TRBV7-2; abundance: few; CDR3nt: TGTGCCAGCAGCTTAGGGGTGGGCCAGGCTGAAGCTTTCTTT; CDR3aa: CASSLGVGQAEAFF
d_gene: -; j_gene: TRBJ1-2; v_gene: TRBV29-1; abundance: many; CDR3nt: TGCAGCGCCTCCGGGACGGATTATTATGGCTACACCTTC; CDR3aa: CSASGTDYYGYTF
d_gene: TRBD1; j_gene: TRBJ2-7; v_gene: TRBV5-1; abundance: many; CDR3nt: TGCGCCAGCAGCTCGACGGGACAGGGTCCCAATGAGCAGTACTTC; CDR3aa: CASSSTGQGPNEQYF
d_gene: -; j_gene: TRBJ1-1; v_gene: TRBV7-9; abundance: -; CDR3nt: TGTGCCAGCAGCTTACAGGACGAAGCTTTCTTT; CDR3aa: CASSLQDEAFF
d_gene: TRBD1; j_gene: TRBJ2-7; v_gene: TRBV3-1; abundance: -; CDR3nt: TGTGCCAGCAGCTACCGGGACAGACCTCTAGAGCAGTACTTC; CDR3aa: CASSYRDRPLEQYF
d_gene: -; j_gene: TRBJ2-6; v_gene: TRBV7-2; abundance: few; CDR3nt: TGTGCCAGCTCAAGGAGCGGGCGCTCTGGGGCCAACGTCCTGACTTTC; CDR3aa: CASSRSGRSGANVLTF
d_gene: -; j_gene: TRBJ1-1; v_gene: TRBV12-3/TRBV12-4; abundance: many; CDR3nt: TGTGCCAGCAGTTTAAACCATGGCCGAAACACTGAAGCTTTCTTT; CDR3aa: CASSLNHGRNTEAFF
d_gene: TRBD2; j_gene: TRBJ2-3; v_gene: TRBV7-2; abundance: many; CDR3nt: TGTGCCAGCAGCTTCTCAGGACTAGCGGGGGGGCCGGGGAATACGCAGTATTTT; CDR3aa: CASSFSGLAGGPGNTQYF
d_gene: -; j_gene: TRBJ1-5; v_gene: TRBV30; abundance: few; CDR3nt: TGTGCCTGGAGTGTTGGGAACAGCAATCAGCCCCAGCATTTT; CDR3aa: CAWSVGNSNQPQHF
d_gene: TRBD1; j_gene: TRBJ2-7; v_gene: TRBV6-5; abundance: few; CDR3nt: TGTGCCAGCAGTTATAGGGGACAGGGGTTGTACGAGCAGTACTTC; CDR3aa: CASSYRGQGLYEQYF
d_gene: TRBD1; j_gene: TRBJ2-1; v_gene: TRBV7-9; abundance: -; CDR3nt: TGTGCCAGCAGCTTAGTTCCCGGACAGGGCGGGTACAATGAGCAGTTCTTC; CDR3aa: CASSLVPGQGGYNEQFF
d_gene: TRBD2; j_gene: TRBJ2-7; v_gene: TRBV11-2; abundance: many; CDR3nt: TGTGCCAGCAGCTCCCCCGGGGGGGGGCCCCCCTACGAGCAGTACTTC; CDR3aa: CASSSPGGGPPYEQYF
d_gene: TRBD2; j_gene: TRBJ2-7; v_gene: TRBV7-2; abundance: many; CDR3nt: TGTGCCAGCAGCTTATTGACTAGCGGAGCGGCGGACCAGTACTTC; CDR3aa: CASSLLTSGAADQYF
d_gene: -; j_gene: TRBJ2-5; v_gene: TRBV5-1; abundance: few; CDR3nt: TGCGCCAGCAGCTTGGTAGGCCGGGGTGAGCAGTACTTC; CDR3aa: CASSLVGRGEQYF
d_gene: -; j_gene: TRBJ2-3; v_gene: TRBV30; abundance: many; CDR3nt: TGTGCCTGGAGTGTACAAGCTACAGATACGCAGTATTTT; CDR3aa: CAWSVQATDTQYF